This T cell receptor (beta chain) was found in a study of shared clonotypes between healthy human individuals. Data came from immunoSEQ multiplex PCR; TCRdb stores just in-frame clones and leaves some out. The table includes about 680,000 clones, about 91% detected once. V lost 2 bases and J lost 1; bases outside the gene matches: 3. From germline, CDR1 is MNHEY and CDR2 SMNVEV (reference sequence). The CDR3 covers 15 residues. It was CD45RO-negative cells, positively selected for CCR7, that made up naive CD8 cells, with terminally differentiated effector memory CD45RA+ cells excluded. Findings and limits, study-wide: Sampling included only blood; tissue repertoires likely differ.

Comments on this clone: Its cognate antigen is unknown.

The chain couples TRBV27 to TRBJ2-3; 7 bases agree with TRBD2. The specimen was naive CD8+ T cells sorted from blood. The TCR sequence derives from a man younger than 40 in good health. CDR3 DNA sequence: TGTGCCAGCAGTTTAATAGCGGGCCGCACAGATACGCAGTATTTT. Residues: CASSLIAGRTDTQYF.